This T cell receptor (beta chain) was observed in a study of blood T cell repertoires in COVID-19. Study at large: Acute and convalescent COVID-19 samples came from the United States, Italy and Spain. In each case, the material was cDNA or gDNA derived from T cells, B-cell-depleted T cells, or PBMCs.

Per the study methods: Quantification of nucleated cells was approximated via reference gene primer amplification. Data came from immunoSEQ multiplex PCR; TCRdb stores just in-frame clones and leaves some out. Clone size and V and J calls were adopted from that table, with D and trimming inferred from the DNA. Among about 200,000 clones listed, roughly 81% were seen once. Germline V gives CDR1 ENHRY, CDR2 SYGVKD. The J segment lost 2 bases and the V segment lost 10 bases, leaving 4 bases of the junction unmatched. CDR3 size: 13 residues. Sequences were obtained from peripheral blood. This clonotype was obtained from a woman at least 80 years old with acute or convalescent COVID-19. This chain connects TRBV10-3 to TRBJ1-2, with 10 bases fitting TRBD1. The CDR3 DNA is TGTGCCACCGGGACAGGGGTAAACTATGGCTACACCTTC. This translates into CATGTGVNYGYTF.